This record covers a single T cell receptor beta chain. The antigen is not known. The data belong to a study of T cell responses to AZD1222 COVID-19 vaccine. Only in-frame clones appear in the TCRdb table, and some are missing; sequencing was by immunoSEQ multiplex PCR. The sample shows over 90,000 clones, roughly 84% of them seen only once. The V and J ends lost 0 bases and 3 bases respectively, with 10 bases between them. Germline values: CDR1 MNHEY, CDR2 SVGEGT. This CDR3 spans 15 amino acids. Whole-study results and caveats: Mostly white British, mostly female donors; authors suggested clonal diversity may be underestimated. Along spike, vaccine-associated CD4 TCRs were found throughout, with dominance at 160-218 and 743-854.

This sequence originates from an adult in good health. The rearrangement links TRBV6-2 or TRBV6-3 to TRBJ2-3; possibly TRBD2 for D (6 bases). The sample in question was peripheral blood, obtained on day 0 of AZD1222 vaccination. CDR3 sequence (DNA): TGTGCCAGCAGTTACTCGGGACGGGAGACAGATACGCAGTATTTT. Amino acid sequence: CASSYSGRETDTQYF.